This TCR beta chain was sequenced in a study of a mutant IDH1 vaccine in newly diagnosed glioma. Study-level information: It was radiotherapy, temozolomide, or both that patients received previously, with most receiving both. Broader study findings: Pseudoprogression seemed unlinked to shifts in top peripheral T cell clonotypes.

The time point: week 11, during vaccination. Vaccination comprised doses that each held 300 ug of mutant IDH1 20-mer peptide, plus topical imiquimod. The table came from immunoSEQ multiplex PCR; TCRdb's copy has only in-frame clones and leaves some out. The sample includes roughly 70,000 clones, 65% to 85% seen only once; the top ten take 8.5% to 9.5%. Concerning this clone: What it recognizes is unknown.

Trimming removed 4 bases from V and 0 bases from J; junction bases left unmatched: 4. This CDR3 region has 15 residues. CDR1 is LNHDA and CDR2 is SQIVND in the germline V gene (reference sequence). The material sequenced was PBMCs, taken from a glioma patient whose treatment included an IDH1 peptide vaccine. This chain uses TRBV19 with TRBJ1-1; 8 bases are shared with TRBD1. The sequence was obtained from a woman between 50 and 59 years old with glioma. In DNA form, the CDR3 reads TGTGCCAGTAGTACCGGACAGGGTCTGAACACTGAAGCTTTCTTT. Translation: CASSTGQGLNTEAFF.